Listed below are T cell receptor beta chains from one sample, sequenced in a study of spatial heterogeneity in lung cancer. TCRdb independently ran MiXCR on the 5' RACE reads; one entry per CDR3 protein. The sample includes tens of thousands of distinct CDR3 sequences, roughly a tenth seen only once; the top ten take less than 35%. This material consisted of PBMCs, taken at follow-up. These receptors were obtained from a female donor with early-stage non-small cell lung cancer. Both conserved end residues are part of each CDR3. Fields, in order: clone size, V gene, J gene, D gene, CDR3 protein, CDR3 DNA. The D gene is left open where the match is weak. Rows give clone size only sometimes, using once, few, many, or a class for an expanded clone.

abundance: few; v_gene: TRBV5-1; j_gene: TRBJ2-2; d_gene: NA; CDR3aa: CASSVRQDWTGELFF; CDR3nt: TGCGCCAGCAGCGTTAGACAGGATTGGACCGGGGAGCTGTTTTTT
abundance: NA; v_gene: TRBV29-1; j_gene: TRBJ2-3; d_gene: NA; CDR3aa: CSAGGTDSSDTQYF; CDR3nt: TGCAGCGCCGGAGGGACAGATTCGTCGGATACGCAGTATTTT
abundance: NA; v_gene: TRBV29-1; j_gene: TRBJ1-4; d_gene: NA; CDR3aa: CSAKNREVNEKLFF; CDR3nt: TGCAGCGCGAAAAACAGGGAAGTTAATGAAAAACTGTTTTTT
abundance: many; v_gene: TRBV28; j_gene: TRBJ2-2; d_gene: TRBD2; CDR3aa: CASSQGGESGELFF; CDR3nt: TGTGCCAGCAGCCAGGGAGGGGAGTCCGGGGAGCTGTTTTTT
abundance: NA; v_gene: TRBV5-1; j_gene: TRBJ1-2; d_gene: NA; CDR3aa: CASSAGTSAGWYGYTF; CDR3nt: TGCGCCAGCAGCGCGGGGACGTCAGCGGGTTGGTATGGCTACACCTTC
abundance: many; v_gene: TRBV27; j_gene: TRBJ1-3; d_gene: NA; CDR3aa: CASSLGAGNTIYF; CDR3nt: TGTGCCAGCAGTTTAGGGGCTGGAAACACCATATATTTT
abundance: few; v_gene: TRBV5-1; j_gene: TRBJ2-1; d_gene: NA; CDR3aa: CASSLVGRDEQFF; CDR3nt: TGCGCCAGCAGCTTGGTTGGTCGGGATGAGCAGTTCTTC
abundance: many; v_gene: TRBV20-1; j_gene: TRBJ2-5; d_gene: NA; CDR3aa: CSARALVKTQYF; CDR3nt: TGCAGTGCTAGAGCACTAGTGAAGACCCAGTACTTC
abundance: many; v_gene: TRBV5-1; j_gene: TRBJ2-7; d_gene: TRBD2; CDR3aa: CASGEGRLAGVSYEQYF; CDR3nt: TGCGCCAGCGGAGAGGGTAGACTAGCGGGGGTGTCCTACGAGCAGTACTTC
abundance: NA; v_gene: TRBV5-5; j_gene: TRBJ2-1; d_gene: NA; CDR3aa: CASSLWAATYNEQFF; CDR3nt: TGTGCCAGCAGCCTGTGGGCCGCGACTTACAATGAGCAGTTCTTC
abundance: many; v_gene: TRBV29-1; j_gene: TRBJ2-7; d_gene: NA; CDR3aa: CSVVVSGNEQYF; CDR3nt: TGCAGCGTTGTTGTGTCGGGAAACGAGCAGTACTTC
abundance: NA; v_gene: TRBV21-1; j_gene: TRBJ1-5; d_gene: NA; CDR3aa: CASSIPKAGGRNQPQHF; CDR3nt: TGTGCCAGCAGCATACCCAAAGCAGGGGGGCGAAATCAGCCCCAGCATTTT
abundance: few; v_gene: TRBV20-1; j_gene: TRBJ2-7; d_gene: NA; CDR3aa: CSAPKAGSSYEQYF; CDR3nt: TGCAGTGCGCCCAAGGCAGGGAGCTCCTACGAGCAGTACTTC
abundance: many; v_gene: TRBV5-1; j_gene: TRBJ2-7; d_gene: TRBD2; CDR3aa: CASSPLAGNYEQYF; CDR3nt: TGCGCCAGCAGCCCTTTAGCGGGTAACTACGAGCAGTACTTC